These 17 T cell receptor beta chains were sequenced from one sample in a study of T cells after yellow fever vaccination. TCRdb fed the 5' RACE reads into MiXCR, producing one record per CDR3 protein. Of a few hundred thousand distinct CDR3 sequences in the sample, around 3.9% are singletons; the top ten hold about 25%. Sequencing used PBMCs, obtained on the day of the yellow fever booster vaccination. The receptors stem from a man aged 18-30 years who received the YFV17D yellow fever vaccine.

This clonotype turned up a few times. CDR3 amino acids: CASSGRESGGTFF. The CDR3 DNA reads TGTGCCAGCAGCGGAAGGGAGTCGGGGGGCACTTTCTTT. The J gene is TRBJ1-1, the V gene TRBV7-8, with D tentatively TRBD1 (6 bases). The CDR3 has 13 residues. The V end lost 5 bases, the J end lost 12 bases, and 19 bases lay between the germline ends. CDR1 is SGHVS and CDR2 is FQNEAQ in the germline V gene.

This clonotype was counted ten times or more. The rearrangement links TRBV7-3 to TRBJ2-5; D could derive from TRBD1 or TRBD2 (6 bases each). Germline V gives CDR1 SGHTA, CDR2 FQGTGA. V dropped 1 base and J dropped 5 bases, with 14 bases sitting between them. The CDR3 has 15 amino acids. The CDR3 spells CASSLKGGRWETQYF. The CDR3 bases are TGTGCCAGCAGCTTAAAGGGGGGCCGATGGGAGACCCAGTACTTC.

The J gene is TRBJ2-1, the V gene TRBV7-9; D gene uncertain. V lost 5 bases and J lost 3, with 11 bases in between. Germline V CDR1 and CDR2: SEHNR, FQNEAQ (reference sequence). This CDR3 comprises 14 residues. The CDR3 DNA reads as TGTGCCAGCAGCATCCCGATTTTCTACAATGAGCAGTTCTTC. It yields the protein CASSIPIFYNEQFF.

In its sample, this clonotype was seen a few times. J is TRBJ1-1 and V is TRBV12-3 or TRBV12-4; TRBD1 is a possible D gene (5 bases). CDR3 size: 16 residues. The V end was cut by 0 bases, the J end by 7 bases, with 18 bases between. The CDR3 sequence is CASSLAIGQGWVEAFF. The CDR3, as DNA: TGTGCCAGCAGTTTAGCGATAGGGCAGGGCTGGGTTGAAGCTTTCTTT.

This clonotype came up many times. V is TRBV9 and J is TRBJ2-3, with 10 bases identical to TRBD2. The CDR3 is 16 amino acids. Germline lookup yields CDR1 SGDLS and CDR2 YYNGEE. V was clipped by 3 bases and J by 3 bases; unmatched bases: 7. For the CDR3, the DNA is TGTGCCAGCAGCGGCCCCCTAGCGGGGGTTACAGATACGCAGTATTTT. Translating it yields CASSGPLAGVTDTQYF.

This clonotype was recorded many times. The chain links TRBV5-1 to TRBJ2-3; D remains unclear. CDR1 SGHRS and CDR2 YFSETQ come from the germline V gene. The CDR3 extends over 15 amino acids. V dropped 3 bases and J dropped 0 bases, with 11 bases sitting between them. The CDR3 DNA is TGCGCCAGCAGCTGGCAGCTCCAAAGCACAGATACGCAGTATTTT. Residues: CASSWQLQSTDTQYF. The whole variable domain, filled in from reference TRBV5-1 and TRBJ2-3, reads KAGVTQTPRYLIKTRGQQVTLSCSPISGHRSVSWYQQTPGQGLQFLFEYFSETQRNKGNFPGRFSGRQFSNSRSEMNVSTLELGDSALYLCASSWQLQSTDTQYFGPGTRLTVL.

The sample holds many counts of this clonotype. The CDR3 sequence is CASSRPTGSYEQYV. Written as DNA, the CDR3 is TGTGCCAGCAGCCGACCGACAGGTTCCTACGAGCAGTACGTC. This sequence joins TRBV28 and TRBJ2-7, with TRBD1 as a possible D gene (6 bases). Germline CDR1 reads MDHEN; CDR2 reads SYDVKM. This CDR3 is built from 14 residues. Deletions cut 6 bases from V and 1 base from J, with 13 bases between.

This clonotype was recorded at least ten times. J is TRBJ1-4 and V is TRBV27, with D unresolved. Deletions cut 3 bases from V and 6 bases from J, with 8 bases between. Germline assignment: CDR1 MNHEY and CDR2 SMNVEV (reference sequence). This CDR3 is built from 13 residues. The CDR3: CASSFGLHEKLFF. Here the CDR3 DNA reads TGTGCCAGCAGTTTCGGACTTCATGAAAAACTGTTTTTT.

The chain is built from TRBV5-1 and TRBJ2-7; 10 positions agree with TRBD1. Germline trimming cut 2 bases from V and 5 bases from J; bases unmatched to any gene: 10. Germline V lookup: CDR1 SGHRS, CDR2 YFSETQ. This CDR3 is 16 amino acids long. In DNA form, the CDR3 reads TGCGCCAGCAGCTTTTGGGGAGGACAGGGGGGCCACGAGCAGTACTTC. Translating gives CASSFWGGQGGHEQYF.

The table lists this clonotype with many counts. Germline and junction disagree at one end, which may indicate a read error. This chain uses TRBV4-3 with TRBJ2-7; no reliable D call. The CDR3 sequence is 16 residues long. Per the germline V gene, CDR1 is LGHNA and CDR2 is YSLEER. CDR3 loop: CASSQEATASDYEQYF. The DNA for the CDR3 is TGCGCCAGCAGTCAAGAAGCAACCGCGTCAGACTACGAGCAGTACTTC.

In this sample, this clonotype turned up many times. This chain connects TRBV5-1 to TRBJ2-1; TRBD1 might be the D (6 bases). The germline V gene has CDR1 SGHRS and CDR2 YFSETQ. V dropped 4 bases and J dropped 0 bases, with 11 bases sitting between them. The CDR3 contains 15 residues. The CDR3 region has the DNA TGCGCCAGCAGCCTCGGGACAACCTCCTACAATGAGCAGTTCTTC. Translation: CASSLGTTSYNEQFF.

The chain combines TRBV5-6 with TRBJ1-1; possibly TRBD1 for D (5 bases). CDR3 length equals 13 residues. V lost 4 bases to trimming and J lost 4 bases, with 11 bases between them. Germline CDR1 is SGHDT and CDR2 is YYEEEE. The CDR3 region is CASSLREGTEAFF. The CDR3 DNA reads TGTGCCAGCAGCCTCAGGGAGGGCACTGAAGCTTTCTTT.

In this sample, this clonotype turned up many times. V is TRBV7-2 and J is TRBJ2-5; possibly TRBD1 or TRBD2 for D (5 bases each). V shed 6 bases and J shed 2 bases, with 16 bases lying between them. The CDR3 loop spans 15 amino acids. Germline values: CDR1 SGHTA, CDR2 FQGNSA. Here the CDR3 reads CASRPRDGLQETQYF. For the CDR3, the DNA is TGTGCCAGCAGGCCCCGGGACGGATTACAAGAGACCCAGTACTTC.

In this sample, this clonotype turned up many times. The CDR3 coding sequence is TGCAGTGCTAGAGATGGTAGGGGGCCGGATGGCTACACCTTC. Protein sequence: CSARDGRGPDGYTF. V and J are TRBV20-1 and TRBJ1-2, with 7 bases that match TRBD1. There are 14 residues in the CDR3. The germline CDR1 and CDR2 sequences are DFQATT and SNEGSKA (reference sequence). V shed 0 bases and J 6 bases; nucleotides not matched to a gene: 7.

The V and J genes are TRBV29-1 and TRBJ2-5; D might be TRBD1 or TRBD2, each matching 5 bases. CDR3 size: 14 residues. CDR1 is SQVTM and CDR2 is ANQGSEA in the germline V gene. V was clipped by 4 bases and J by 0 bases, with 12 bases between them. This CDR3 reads CSVGDGLYQETQYF. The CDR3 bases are TGCAGCGTTGGGGACGGCCTGTACCAAGAGACCCAGTACTTC.

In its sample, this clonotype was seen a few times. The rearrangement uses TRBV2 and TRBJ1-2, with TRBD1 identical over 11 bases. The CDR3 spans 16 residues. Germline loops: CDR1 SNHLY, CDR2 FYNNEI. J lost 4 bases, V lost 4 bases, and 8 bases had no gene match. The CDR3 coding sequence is TGTGCCAGCAGTGCCGAACATGGGACAGGGGGCTATGGCTACACCTTC. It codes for CASSAEHGTGGYGYTF.

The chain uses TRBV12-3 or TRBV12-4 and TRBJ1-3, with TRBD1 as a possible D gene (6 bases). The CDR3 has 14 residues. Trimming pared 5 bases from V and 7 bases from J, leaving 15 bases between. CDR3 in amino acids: CASSTPGAPNTIYF. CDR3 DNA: TGTGCCAGCAGTACTCCGGGGGCCCCCAACACCATATATTTT.